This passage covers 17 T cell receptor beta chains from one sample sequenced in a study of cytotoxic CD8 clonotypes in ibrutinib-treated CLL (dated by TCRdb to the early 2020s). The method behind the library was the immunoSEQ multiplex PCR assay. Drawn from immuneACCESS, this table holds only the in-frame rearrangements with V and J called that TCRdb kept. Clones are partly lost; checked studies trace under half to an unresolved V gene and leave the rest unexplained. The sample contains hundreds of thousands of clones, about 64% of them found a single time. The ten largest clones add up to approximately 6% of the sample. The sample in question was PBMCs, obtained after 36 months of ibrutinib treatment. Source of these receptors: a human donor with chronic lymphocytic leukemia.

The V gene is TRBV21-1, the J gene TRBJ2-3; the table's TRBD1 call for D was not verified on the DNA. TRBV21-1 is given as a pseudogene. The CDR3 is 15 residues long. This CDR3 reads CASLLDRAGTDTQYF. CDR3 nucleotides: TGTGCCAGTCTTTTGGACAGGGCCGGCACAGATACGCAGTATTTT.

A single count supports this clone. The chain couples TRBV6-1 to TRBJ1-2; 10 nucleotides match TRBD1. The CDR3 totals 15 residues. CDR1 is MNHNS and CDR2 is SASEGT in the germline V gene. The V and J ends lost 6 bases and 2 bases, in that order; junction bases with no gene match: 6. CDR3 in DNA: TGTGCCAGCAGGAGCGGGACAGGGGCGAACTATGGCTACACCTTC. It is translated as CASRSGTGANYGYTF.

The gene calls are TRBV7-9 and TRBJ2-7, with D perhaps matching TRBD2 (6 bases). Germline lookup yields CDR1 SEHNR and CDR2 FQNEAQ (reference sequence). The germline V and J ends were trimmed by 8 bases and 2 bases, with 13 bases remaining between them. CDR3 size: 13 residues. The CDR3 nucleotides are TGTGCCAGCCGACATAGCGGAACCTACGAGCAGTACTTC. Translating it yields CASRHSGTYEQYF.

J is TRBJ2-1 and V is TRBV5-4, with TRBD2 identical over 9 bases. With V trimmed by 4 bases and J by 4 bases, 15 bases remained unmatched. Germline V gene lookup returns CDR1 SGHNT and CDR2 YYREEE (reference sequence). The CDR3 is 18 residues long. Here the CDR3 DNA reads TGTGCCAGCAGCCAAGACCGCTCCCCTAGCGGGACTTACAATGAGCAGTTCTTC. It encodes CASSQDRSPSGTYNEQFF. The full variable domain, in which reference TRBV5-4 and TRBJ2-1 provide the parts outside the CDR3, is ETGVTQSPTHLIKTRGQQVTLRCSSQSGHNTVSWYQQALGQGPQFIFQYYREEENGRGNFPPRFSGLQFPNYSSELNVNALELDDSALYLCASSQDRSPSGTYNEQFFGPGTRLTVL.

CDR3 nucleotide sequence: TGTGCCAGCAGGGCGACTAGCGGGGGGGCAGATACGCAGTATTTT. This sequence encodes CASRATSGGADTQYF. The chain has TRBV2 and TRBJ2-3; 14 bases match TRBD2. The CDR3 runs to 15 residues. The trim removed 6 bases at V and 4 bases at J, leaving 3 bases unmatched. Per the germline V gene, CDR1 is SNHLY and CDR2 is FYNNEI.

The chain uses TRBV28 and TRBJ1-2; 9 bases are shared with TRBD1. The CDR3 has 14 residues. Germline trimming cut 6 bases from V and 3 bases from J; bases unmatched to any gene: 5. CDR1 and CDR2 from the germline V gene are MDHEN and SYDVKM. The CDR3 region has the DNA TGTGCCAGCAGACGGACAGGGGAATACTATGGCTACACCTTC. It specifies CASRRTGEYYGYTF.

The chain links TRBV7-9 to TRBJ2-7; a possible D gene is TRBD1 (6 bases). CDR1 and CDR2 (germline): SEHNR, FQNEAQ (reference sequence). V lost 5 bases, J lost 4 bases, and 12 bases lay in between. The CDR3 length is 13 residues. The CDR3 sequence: CASSAKTGYEQYF. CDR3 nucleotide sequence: TGTGCCAGCAGCGCAAAAACAGGGTACGAGCAGTACTTC.

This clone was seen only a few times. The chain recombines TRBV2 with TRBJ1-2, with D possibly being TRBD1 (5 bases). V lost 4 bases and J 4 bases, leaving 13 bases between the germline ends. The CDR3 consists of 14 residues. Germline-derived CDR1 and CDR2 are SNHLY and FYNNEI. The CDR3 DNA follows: TGTGCCAGCAGTGTCGACGACAGATCCTATGGCTACACCTTC. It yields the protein CASSVDDRSYGYTF.

CDR3 loop: CSIQGGGEKLFF. In DNA form, the CDR3 reads TGCAGTATTCAGGGGGGGGGTGAAAAACTGTTTTTT. The rearrangement uses TRBV29-1 and TRBJ1-4, with 7 bases fitting TRBD1. This CDR3 comprises 12 residues. The V gene's germline CDR1 is SQVTM and CDR2 ANQGSEA.

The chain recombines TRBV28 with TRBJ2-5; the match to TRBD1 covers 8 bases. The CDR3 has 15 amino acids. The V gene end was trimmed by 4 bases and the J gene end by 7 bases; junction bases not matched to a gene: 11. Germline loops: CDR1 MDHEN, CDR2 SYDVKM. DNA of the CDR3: TGTGCCAGCAGTTCCCCACCGACAGGGGATGGGACCCAGTACTTC. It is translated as CASSSPPTGDGTQYF.

Here the CDR3 DNA reads TGCGCCAGCAGCCCGGGGACAGGCCTTGGCGAGCAGTACTTC. Translating gives CASSPGTGLGEQYF. The J gene is TRBJ2-7, the V gene TRBV5-1; TRBD1 matches 8 bases. CDR3 length: 14 amino acids. Germline V gives CDR1 SGHRS, CDR2 YFSETQ. The junction had 9 bases not matched to a gene; V was cut back by 4 bases and J by 6 bases.

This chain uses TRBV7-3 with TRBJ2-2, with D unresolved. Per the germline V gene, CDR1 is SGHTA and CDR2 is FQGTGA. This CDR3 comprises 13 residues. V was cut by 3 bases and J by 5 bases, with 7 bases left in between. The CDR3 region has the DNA TGTGCCAGCAGCTTGTTAGTTACCGGGGAGCTGTTTTTT. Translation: CASSLLVTGELFF.

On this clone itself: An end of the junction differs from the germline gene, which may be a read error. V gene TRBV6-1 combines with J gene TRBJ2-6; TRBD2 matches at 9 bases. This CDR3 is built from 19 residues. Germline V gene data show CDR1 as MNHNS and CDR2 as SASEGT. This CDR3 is CASREVAGAHIFGANVLTF. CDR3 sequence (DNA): TGTGCCAGCAGGGAAGTAGCGGGGGCCCACATCTTTGGGGCCAACGTCCTGACTTTC.

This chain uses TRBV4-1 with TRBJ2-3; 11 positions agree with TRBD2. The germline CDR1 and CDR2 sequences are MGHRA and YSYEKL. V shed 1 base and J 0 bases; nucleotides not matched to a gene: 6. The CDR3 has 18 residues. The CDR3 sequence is CASSQGFLAGGSTDTQYF. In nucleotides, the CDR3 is TGCGCCAGCAGCCAAGGTTTTCTAGCGGGGGGTAGCACAGATACGCAGTATTTT.

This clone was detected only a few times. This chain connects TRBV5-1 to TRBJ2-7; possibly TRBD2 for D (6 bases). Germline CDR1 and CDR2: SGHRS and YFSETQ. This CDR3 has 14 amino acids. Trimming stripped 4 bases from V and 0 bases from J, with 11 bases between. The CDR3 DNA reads TGCGCCAGCAGCAGAGGGGACTTCTCCTACGAGCAGTACTTC. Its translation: CASSRGDFSYEQYF. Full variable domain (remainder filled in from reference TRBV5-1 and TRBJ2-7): KAGVTQTPRYLIKTRGQQVTLSCSPISGHRSVSWYQQTPGQGLQFLFEYFSETQRNKGNFPGRFSGRQFSNSRSEMNVSTLELGDSALYLCASSRGDFSYEQYFGPGTRLTVT.

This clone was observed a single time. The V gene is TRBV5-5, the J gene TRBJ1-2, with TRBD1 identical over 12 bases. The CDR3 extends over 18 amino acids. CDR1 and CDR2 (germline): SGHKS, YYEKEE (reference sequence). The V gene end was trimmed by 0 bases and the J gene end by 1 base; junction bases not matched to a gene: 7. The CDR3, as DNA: TGTGCCAGCAGCTTGGTTCCGGGACAGGGGGCCGGTAACTATGGCTACACCTTC. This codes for CASSLVPGQGAGNYGYTF.

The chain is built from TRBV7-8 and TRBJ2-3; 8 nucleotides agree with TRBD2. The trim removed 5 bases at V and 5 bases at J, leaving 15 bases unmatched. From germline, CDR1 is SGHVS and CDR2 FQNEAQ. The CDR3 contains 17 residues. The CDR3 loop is CASSPHRRAGERDTQYF. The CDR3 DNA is TGTGCCAGCAGCCCCCATAGAAGAGCGGGAGAGCGAGATACGCAGTATTTT.